This entry is about one TCR beta chain. Treatment indicated: randomized to nivolumab then ipilimumab (arm A) or the reverse (arm B). DNA-damaging chemotherapy had not been given to any patient beforehand. TCRdb keeps only in-frame clones here, not all; method: immunoSEQ multiplex PCR. The sample lists thousands of clones, 90% seen once, with roughly 14% in the top ten. These data originate in a study of sequential checkpoint blockade in melanoma. Study at large: After both sequences, patients received maintenance nivolumab.

Germline CDR1 and CDR2: MDHEN and SYDVKM. The CDR3 is made up of 14 amino acids. V lost 7 bases and J lost 0, with 10 bases in between. The J gene is TRBJ1-3, the V gene TRBV28, with D maybe TRBD1 (6 bases). Here the sequenced sample was CD8+ T cells sorted from blood (inferred from file names), taken from a patient given nivolumab and ipilimumab in sequence. The origin of this receptor is a human donor with melanoma. Here the CDR3 reads CASIHRASGNTIYF. As DNA, the CDR3 is TGTGCCAGCATTCACAGGGCCTCTGGAAACACCATATATTTT.